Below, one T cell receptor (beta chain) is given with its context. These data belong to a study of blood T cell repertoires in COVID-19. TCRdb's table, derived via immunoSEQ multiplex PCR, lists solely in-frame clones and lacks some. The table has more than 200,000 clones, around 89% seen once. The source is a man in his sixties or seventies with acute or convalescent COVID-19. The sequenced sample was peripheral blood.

CDR3 sequence reads: CSVGERNEKLFF. CDR3 nucleotides: TGCAGCGTCGGGGAGAGAAATGAAAAACTGTTTTTT. The genes are TRBV29-1 and TRBJ1-4; D uncertain. CDR1 SQVTM and CDR2 ANQGSEA come from the germline V gene. Trimming removed 6 bases from V and 5 bases from J, with 10 bases in between. This CDR3 has 12 residues.